This TCR beta chain was sequenced during a study of blood T cell repertoires in COVID-19. Study information: COVID-19 samples collected from the United States, Italy and Spain covered acute and convalescent phases.

Assignment of participants to cohorts was predicated upon participant-reported clinical history. V dropped 0 bases and J dropped 3 bases, with 12 bases sitting between them. CDR3 length equals 16 residues. CDR1 and CDR2 from the germline V gene are MGHRA and YSYEKL. In the authors' methods: Reference gene primer amplification gave estimated nucleated cell counts. Clones were read by immunoSEQ multiplex PCR, and TCRdb kept only the in-frame ones, dropping some. D and trimming were read from the DNA, whereas the V and J calls and clone size are those reported in that table. Seen here are roughly 200,000 clones, 85% to 90% observed once, and the top ten hold about 2.2%.

The receptor was derived from a woman aged 40 to 50 with acute COVID-19. The V gene is TRBV4-1, the J gene TRBJ2-1, with D possibly matching TRBD2 (5 bases). The source material was PBMCs or T cells enriched from blood (not recorded which). DNA for the CDR3: TGCGCCAGCAGCCAAGAAATTGAGGGCAGCTACAATGAGCAGTTCTTC. Translation gives CASSQEIEGSYNEQFF.